A single sample gave rise to the 4 T cell receptor beta chains below, sequenced in a study of preoperative IRX-2 immunotherapy in early breast cancer. Treatment given: preoperative locoregional IRX-2 cytokine immunotherapy. Sequencing used immunoSEQ multiplex PCR; TCRdb keeps in-frame clones, though not all of them. The data contain about 11,000 clones, over 75% of them singletons. This specimen consisted of lymph node tissue, obtained before IRX-2 immunotherapy. The origin of the receptors is a human donor with breast cancer.

A few counts support this clone. The V and J genes are TRBV6-8 and TRBJ2-5; no reliable D call. Looked up from germline, CDR1 is MNHGY and CDR2 is SAAAGT. Trimming left V 8 bases short and J 4 bases short, with 17 bases between. The CDR3 length is 14 residues. The CDR3 nucleotides are TGTGCCAGCGCCGCTGGTCGGATCGGAGAGACCCAGTACTTC. This sequence encodes CASAAGRIGETQYF.

The CDR3 spells CASSLLQRNTGELFF. In DNA, the CDR3 is TGTGCCAGCAGCTTACTACAAAGGAACACCGGGGAGCTGTTTTTT. The chain uses TRBV11-3 and TRBJ2-2; no clear D gene. The CDR3 has 15 amino acids. Germline V gives CDR1 SGHNT, CDR2 YENEEA. The ends were cut back, 2 bases at V and 1 base at J, with 8 bases in the middle.

In its sample, this clone was seen once. The V and J genes are TRBV11-3 and TRBJ1-1, with D unresolved. This CDR3 contains 14 residues. The germline V gene has CDR1 SGHNT and CDR2 YENEEA. The V and J ends lost 2 bases and 4 bases respectively, with 11 bases between them. CDR3 bases: TGTGCCAGCAGCTTATTTCATCCCCCCACTGAAGCTTTCTTT. It translates to CASSLFHPPTEAFF.

This sequence joins TRBV19 and TRBJ1-1, with D possibly being TRBD1 (5 bases). This CDR3 is 13 amino acids long. CDR1 is LNHDA, CDR2 SQIVND, per germline (reference sequence). Trimming pared 4 bases from V and 4 bases from J, leaving 10 bases between. CDR3 nucleotide sequence: TGTGCCAGTAGTAGCCGGGGGGGCACTGAAGCTTTCTTT. Its translation: CASSSRGGTEAFF.